A selection of T cell receptor beta chains follows, all from one sample in a study of blood T cells in healthy people across ages. MiXCR was run by TCRdb on the 5' RACE reads, yielding one entry per CDR3 protein. The profile covers 1.5 million to 2 million distinct CDR3 sequences, with roughly two fifths appearing a single time and roughly 23% taken by the ten largest. The sample taken for sequencing was blood. The receptors derive from a human donor in good health. The CDR3 runs from the conserved cysteine through the conserved F or W. The D gene is left open where the match is weak. Expanded clones are given a class, and other clones once, few, many or no size at all.

D gene	V gene	clone size	J gene	CDR3 DNA	CDR3 protein
NA	TRBV9	NA	TRBJ2-2	TGTGCCAGCAGCGTTGCATCAGGTCACACCGGGGAGCTGTTTTTT	CASSVASGHTGELFF
TRBD2	TRBV28	few	TRBJ2-4	TGTGCCAGCAGTCCCCGGTCCCAGCGGGGGGGACGTGGGGGCAAAAACATTCAGTACTTC	CASSPRSQRGGRGGKNIQYF
TRBD1	TRBV10-3	NA	TRBJ2-7	TGTGCCATCAAGAGGGGGCCAGACTACGAGCAGTACTTC	CAIKRGPDYEQYF
NA	TRBV5-1	few	TRBJ2-1	TGCGCCAGCAGCAAATCAGTCAGGGACCGCTCCTACAATGAGCAGTTCTTC	CASSKSVRDRSYNEQFF
NA	TRBV6-1	few	TRBJ1-5	TGTGCCAGCAGTGAAGGAGGAGATCAGCCCCAGCATTTT	CASSEGGDQPQHF
NA	TRBV15	NA	TRBJ2-7	TGTGCCACCAGCCGGAAGGGGGACTACGAGCAGTACTTC	CATSRKGDYEQYF
NA	TRBV20-1	NA	TRBJ2-7	TGCAGTGCTAGAGATCGCCCCAACGAGCAGTACTTC	CSARDRPNEQYF
NA	TRBV29-1	NA	TRBJ2-3	TGCAGCGTATGGACAGATCCCACAGATACGCAGTATTTT	CSVWTDPTDTQYF
NA	TRBV11-2	NA	TRBJ2-5	TGTGCCAGCAGCCGCACCGCACGTAGGGAGCAGTACTTC	CASSRTARREQYF
NA	TRBV5-6	few	TRBJ1-4	TGTGCCAGCAGCTTCAGGGGAAAAGCTAATGAAAAACTGTTTTTT	CASSFRGKANEKLFF
NA	TRBV4-2	NA	TRBJ1-2	TGTGCCAGCAGCCAACCCGACACGTTCCTCTATGGCTACACCTTC	CASSQPDTFLYGYTF
NA	TRBV7-9	few	TRBJ1-1	TGTGCCAGCAGCTGGACGGGCAGCTCTGAAGCTTTCTTT	CASSWTGSSEAFF
NA	TRBV28	NA	TRBJ2-7	TGTGCCAGCAGTTTCCCACCGGGAGCCGACTCCTACGAGCAGTACTTC	CASSFPPGADSYEQYF
TRBD2	TRBV9	few	TRBJ2-1	TGTGCCAGCAGCGTTCTAGCGGGGGGTGCCTACAATGAGCAGTTCTTC	CASSVLAGGAYNEQFF
TRBD2	TRBV12-3/TRBV12-4	NA	TRBJ2-3	TGTGCCAGCCGAGGGCTAGCGGCTAGCACAGATACGCAGTATTTT	CASRGLAASTDTQYF
TRBD1	TRBV15	NA	TRBJ2-1	TGTGCCACCAGCAGGGGACAGGCAGACAATGAGCAGTTCTTC	CATSRGQADNEQFF
NA	TRBV12-3/TRBV12-4	NA	TRBJ1-3	TGTGCCAGCAGGTGGGGCCCCGTCTCTGGAAACACCATATATTTT	CASRWGPVSGNTIYF
NA	TRBV7-6	few	TRBJ2-5	TGTGCCAGCAGCTCTCTCAATATCGAGACCCAGTACTTC	CASSSLNIETQYF
TRBD1	TRBV29-1	NA	TRBJ2-6	TGCAGCGTCCGACAGGGGGCTTCTGGGGCCAACGTCCTGACTTTC	CSVRQGASGANVLTF
TRBD1	TRBV15	NA	TRBJ1-2	TGTGCCACCAGCAGTCACCGGGACAGCCTTAGGGGCTACACCTTC	CATSSHRDSLRGYTF